This record looks at one TCR beta chain sequence and its context. This CDR3 is also generated by other DNA sequences in the sample. Trimming shortened V by 2 bases and J by 5 bases, and 4 bases separated the two germline ends. Germline CDR1 reads LGHDT; CDR2 reads YNNKEL (reference sequence). The CDR3 length is 11 residues. The data stem from a study of blood T cell repertoires in COVID-19. In the study overall: Collection of acute and convalescent COVID-19 samples took place in the United States, Italy and Spain. Nucleic acid was either cDNA or gDNA, and it came from T cells, B-cell-depleted T cells, or PBMCs.

Profiled with immunoSEQ multiplex PCR; TCRdb holds only in-frame clones, not every one. The sample includes 120,000 to 150,000 clones, 80% to 90% of them seen just once. This rearrangement joins TRBV3-1 (or the pseudogene TRBV3-2) to TRBJ2-7; D remains ambiguous. The origin of this receptor is a woman aged 50 to 65 with acute or convalescent COVID-19. Material: peripheral blood. The DNA of the CDR3 is TGTGCCAGCAGCCAAAGCAACGAGCAGTACTTC. It is translated as CASSQSNEQYF.